The 30 T cell receptor beta chains below come from one sample, sequenced in a study of technical replicates of blood from a handful of donors. Repertoires were generated with immunoSEQ multiplex PCR, while TCRdb's copy carries only in-frame clones and drops some. This table has about 34,000 clones, approximately 90% appearing once. Sequenced input: PBMCs. The receptors stem from a human donor in good health. Some clones in this sample may be carry-over from other donors' samples.

The genes are TRBV13 and TRBJ2-5, with 9 bases matching TRBD2. Germline loops: CDR1 PRHDT, CDR2 FYEKMQ (reference sequence). The junction had 8 bases not matched to a gene; V was cut back by 4 bases and J by 2 bases. The CDR3 has 16 residues. The CDR3 sequence is CASSSLGGREQETQYF. CDR3 nucleotide sequence: TGTGCCAGCAGCTCCCTGGGCGGGAGGGAACAAGAGACCCAGTACTTC.

CDR3: CAWGWGQAYEQYF. The CDR3 region has the DNA TGTGCCTGGGGATGGGGACAGGCCTACGAGCAGTACTTC. The chain has TRBV30 and TRBJ2-7; 8 bases are shared with TRBD1. Losses at the gene ends were 5 bases for V and 2 bases for J; bases not matched to a gene: 5. Germline V gives CDR1 GTSNPN, CDR2 SVGIG (reference sequence). The CDR3 has 13 residues.

This chain uses TRBV2 with TRBJ2-7, with 10 bases fitting TRBD1. The V gene's germline CDR1 is SNHLY and CDR2 FYNNEI. The CDR3 is 15 residues long. Trimming cost V 5 bases and J 3 bases; bases outside gene matches: 7. The CDR3 coding sequence is TGTGCCAGCAGTAAGTCCGGACAGGGGGACTACGAGCAGTACTTC. Protein sequence: CASSKSGQGDYEQYF.

This clone occurred once. This chain links TRBV11-1 with TRBJ2-7; 7 bases map to TRBD1. The V and J ends lost 3 bases and 6 bases, in that order; junction bases with no gene match: 14. Germline V gene sequence: CDR1 SGHAT, CDR2 FQDESV (reference sequence). The CDR3 length is 16 residues. The DNA of the CDR3 is TGTGCCAGCAGCTTGGAACAGGGGCCCAGAGATCCCGAGCAGTACTTC. Its protein product is CASSLEQGPRDPEQYF.

The V and J genes are TRBV18 and TRBJ1-2, with a tentative D call TRBD1 (5 bases). Trimming pared 3 bases from V and 4 bases from J, leaving 12 bases between. The CDR3 extends over 14 amino acids. Germline loops: CDR1 KGHSH, CDR2 LQKENI. The CDR3 protein is CASSPSSGVYGYTF. The CDR3 region has the DNA TGTGCCAGCTCACCGTCTTCGGGGGTCTATGGCTACACCTTC. Together with reference TRBV18 and TRBJ1-2, the CDR3 gives the full variable domain: NAGVMQNPRHLVRRRGQEARLRCSPMKGHSHVYWYRQLPEEGLKFMVYLQKENIIDESGMPKERFSAEFPKEGPSILRIQQVVRGDSAAYFCASSPSSGVYGYTFGSGTRLTVV.

The V gene is TRBV9, the J gene TRBJ2-6; D is unclear. The CDR3 sequence is 15 residues long. Germline V gene lookup returns CDR1 SGDLS and CDR2 YYNGEE. Trimming left V 3 bases short and J 2 bases short, with 9 bases between. CDR3 residues: CASSATSTGANVLTF. The DNA for the CDR3 is TGTGCCAGCAGCGCGACATCCACTGGGGCCAACGTCCTGACTTTC.

V is TRBV7-2 and J is TRBJ2-7; D unclear. CDR1 is SGHTA and CDR2 is FQGNSA in the germline V gene. The V gene lost 1 base and the J gene lost 9 bases, with 10 bases spanning the gap. The CDR3 runs 12 residues. CDR3 nucleotides: TGTGCCAGCAGCTTAGTGGCCCCACCGCAGTACTTC. Encoded protein: CASSLVAPPQYF.

This clone was counted once. The V call is TRBV5-1, the J call TRBJ1-2; no definite D call. The length of the CDR3 is 15 residues. V lost 6 bases and J 0 bases, leaving 15 bases between the germline ends. The germline V gene has CDR1 SGHRS and CDR2 YFSETQ. DNA of the CDR3: TGCGCCAGCACCCACACGGGTGATGCTAACTATGGCTACACCTTC. Translated, it gives CASTHTGDANYGYTF.

This clone was seen only once. The chain employs TRBV27 and TRBJ2-7; TRBD1 aligns across 8 bases. The CDR3 is 15 amino acids. The germline V gene has CDR1 MNHEY and CDR2 SMNVEV (reference sequence). The ends lost 6 bases at V and 1 base at J; junction bases unmatched: 8. The CDR3 DNA sequence: TGTGCCAGCAGACCCGGGACAGGTGTATCCTACGAGCAGTACTTC. Its translation: CASRPGTGVSYEQYF.

The V call is TRBV27, the J call TRBJ2-2; 7 nucleotides line up with TRBD1. V was clipped by 5 bases and J by 4 bases; unmatched bases: 7. Per germline, CDR1 MNHEY and CDR2 SMNVEV (reference sequence). The CDR3 runs 15 residues. Here the CDR3 DNA reads TGTGCCAGCAGTACCTGGACAGGAACCACCGGGGAGCTGTTTTTT. This sequence encodes CASSTWTGTTGELFF.

The chain joins TRBV5-1 to TRBJ1-3; 8 bases align to TRBD1. This CDR3 is 17 amino acids long. V lost 4 bases and J lost 0; bases outside the gene matches: 9. The germline V gene encodes CDR1 SGHRS and CDR2 YFSETQ. CDR3 loop: CASSIQGVGSSGNTIYF. CDR3 sequence (DNA): TGCGCCAGCAGCATACAGGGGGTGGGGAGCTCTGGAAACACCATATATTTT.

The chain couples TRBV5-1 to TRBJ2-5; possible D gene TRBD2, 7 bases. Germline assignment: CDR1 SGHRS and CDR2 YFSETQ. The CDR3 contains 15 residues. Between the trimmed V and J ends, which lost 7 bases and 0 bases, there was a span of 16 bases. CDR3 coding DNA: TGCGCCAGCCACGCGGGGGCGGGGTACCAAGAGACCCAGTACTTC. Amino acid sequence: CASHAGAGYQETQYF.

The rearrangement links TRBV2 to TRBJ1-1, with D uncertain. The CDR3 consists of 14 residues. Germline V lookup: CDR1 SNHLY, CDR2 FYNNEI. Trimming pared 9 bases from V and 2 bases from J, leaving 16 bases between. The CDR3 spells CASIREYLNTEAFF. The CDR3 DNA sequence: TGTGCCAGTATCCGGGAGTACCTCAACACTGAAGCTTTCTTT.

Only one count was recorded for this clone. As DNA, the CDR3 is TGTGCCAGCAGCTCCCGACACACAGATACGCAGTATTTT. It translates to CASSSRHTDTQYF. The V and J genes are TRBV5-4 and TRBJ2-3; D is ambiguous. Trimming left V 3 bases short and J 2 bases short, with 7 bases between. This CDR3 contains 13 residues. From germline, CDR1 is SGHNT and CDR2 YYREEE (reference sequence).

This chain links TRBV5-6 with TRBJ2-2; D is undetermined. There are 16 residues in the CDR3. V was clipped by 4 bases and J by 0 bases, with 13 bases between them. Germline CDR1 reads SGHDT; CDR2 reads YYEEEE. CDR3 protein: CASSLVGSANTGELFF. For the CDR3, the DNA is TGTGCCAGCAGCCTTGTCGGGTCGGCGAACACCGGGGAGCTGTTTTTT. The full variable domain, completed using reference TRBV5-6 and TRBJ2-2, is DAGVTQSPTHLIKTRGQQVTLRCSPKSGHDTVSWYQQALGQGPQFIFQYYEEEERQRGNFPDRFSGHQFPNYSSELNVNALLLGDSALYLCASSLVGSANTGELFFGEGSRLTVL.

This sequence joins TRBV10-3 and TRBJ1-5, with TRBD1 as a possible D gene (6 bases). In germline, CDR1 is ENHRY, CDR2 SYGVKD. The CDR3 covers 14 residues. Between the trimmed V and J ends, which lost 10 bases and 5 bases, there was a span of 18 bases. As DNA, the CDR3 is TGTGCCACCAAAGGGCCAGGGGAGTATCAGCCCCAGCATTTT. Amino acid sequence: CATKGPGEYQPQHF.

This clone has more than one count but fewer than ten. The chain recombines TRBV11-2 with TRBJ2-7; a weak D match, TRBD1 (5 bases). Germline V gene data show CDR1 as SGHAT and CDR2 as FQNNGV. This CDR3 spans 14 amino acids. V was trimmed by 4 bases and J by 3 bases, leaving 13 bases between them. The CDR3, as DNA: TGTGCCAGCAGCTGGATCAGGGTGGGCTACGAGCAGTACTTC. Protein: CASSWIRVGYEQYF.

The chain uses TRBV27 and TRBJ2-3; no clear D gene. This CDR3 has 14 residues. Trimming stripped 4 bases from V and 0 bases from J, with 8 bases between. Germline CDR1 MNHEY, CDR2 SMNVEV (reference sequence). The CDR3 loop is CASSSSASTDTQYF. The CDR3 bases are TGTGCCAGCAGTTCCAGTGCTAGCACAGATACGCAGTATTTT.

The gene calls are TRBV5-1 and TRBJ2-7; 8 nucleotides match TRBD1. The ends lost 0 bases at V and 2 bases at J; junction bases unmatched: 7. Germline V gene sequence: CDR1 SGHRS, CDR2 YFSETQ. The CDR3 contains 16 residues. CDR3 sequence reads: CASSLVQAQGAYEQYF. Here the CDR3 DNA reads TGCGCCAGCAGCTTGGTCCAGGCACAGGGGGCCTACGAGCAGTACTTC. The whole variable domain, remainder taken from reference TRBV5-1 and TRBJ2-7, is KAGVTQTPRYLIKTRGQQVTLSCSPISGHRSVSWYQQTPGQGLQFLFEYFSETQRNKGNFPGRFSGRQFSNSRSEMNVSTLELGDSALYLCASSLVQAQGAYEQYFGPGTRLTVT.

The rearrangement joins TRBV10-3 to TRBJ1-1, with D unresolved. Germline-derived CDR1 and CDR2 are ENHRY and SYGVKD. The CDR3 runs 14 residues. With 2 bases removed from V and 1 base from J, the gap between germline ends came to 8 bases. CDR3 protein: CAISEGGSNTEAFF. The CDR3 bases are TGTGCCATCAGTGAGGGCGGGTCGAACACTGAAGCTTTCTTT.

There are a few counts of this clone. This chain links TRBV6-1 with TRBJ2-7; D is perhaps TRBD2 (5 bases). Germline V gene lookup returns CDR1 MNHNS and CDR2 SASEGT. Trimming cost V 6 bases and J 4 bases, with 19 bases left between them. CDR3 length: 15 amino acids. CDR3 DNA sequence: TGTGCCAGCAGGGTGGGAGCAGGAGGATTTTACGAGCAGTACTTC. Its protein is CASRVGAGGFYEQYF.

The chain joins TRBV5-6 to TRBJ1-1; D remains unclear. Trimming left V 4 bases short and J 0 bases short, with 13 bases between. CDR3 length: 15 amino acids. Germline CDR1 reads SGHDT; CDR2 reads YYEEEE. In DNA, the CDR3 is TGTGCCAGCAGCCCCAATTTCCACATGAACACTGAAGCTTTCTTT. As protein: CASSPNFHMNTEAFF.

V and J are TRBV27 and TRBJ2-1, with 8 bases aligning to TRBD1. V shed 4 bases, J shed 1 base, and the junction held 3 bases outside the gene matches. CDR1 and CDR2 (germline): MNHEY, SMNVEV (reference sequence). This CDR3 region has 15 residues. CDR3 residues: CASSSGTGSYNEQFF. CDR3 bases: TGTGCCAGCAGTTCCGGGACAGGATCCTACAATGAGCAGTTCTTC.

This rearrangement joins TRBV11-2 to TRBJ2-7; TRBD1 matches 10 bases. This CDR3 contains 15 residues. Trimming at V came to 6 bases and at J to 2 bases, leaving 7 bases not matched to a gene. The germline V gene has CDR1 SGHAT and CDR2 FQNNGV. The CDR3 sequence is CASSPDRGQTYEQYF. DNA for the CDR3: TGTGCCAGCAGTCCCGACAGGGGGCAGACCTACGAGCAGTACTTC.

The rearrangement uses TRBV29-1 and TRBJ1-2; D is uncertain. V lost 5 bases, J lost 0 bases, and 10 bases lay in between. The CDR3 is 13 amino acids. From germline, CDR1 is SQVTM and CDR2 ANQGSEA. The CDR3: CSVNDKANYGYTF. The CDR3 DNA is TGCAGCGTTAACGACAAAGCTAACTATGGCTACACCTTC. Filled out from reference TRBV29-1 and TRBJ1-2, the complete variable domain reads SAVISQKPSRDICQRGTSLTIQCQVDSQVTMMFWYRQQPGQSLTLIATANQGSEATYESGFVIDKFPISRPNLTFSTLTVSNMSPEDSSIYLCSVNDKANYGYTFGSGTRLTVV.

For the CDR3, the DNA is TGTGCCAGCAGCTTAATAAACGGGACAGGGGTAGAGTACGAGCAGTACTTC. Protein product: CASSLINGTGVEYEQYF. This sequence joins TRBV7-3 and TRBJ2-7; 10 bases are a match to TRBD1. The trim removed 1 base at V and 4 bases at J, leaving 10 bases unmatched. The CDR3 consists of 17 residues. Germline V gene data show CDR1 as SGHTA and CDR2 as FQGTGA.

V gene TRBV27 combines with J gene TRBJ1-5; no clear D. Germline V lookup: CDR1 MNHEY, CDR2 SMNVEV (reference sequence). The CDR3 is 15 amino acids. The germline V and J ends were trimmed by 3 bases and 0 bases, with 9 bases remaining between them. Here the CDR3 reads CASSLWQDSNQPQHF. The CDR3 region has the DNA TGTGCCAGCAGTTTGTGGCAAGATAGCAATCAGCCCCAGCATTTT.

The V call is TRBV25-1, the J call TRBJ2-7; 9 nucleotides align to TRBD1. Per the germline V gene, CDR1 is MGHDK and CDR2 is SYGVNS. Unmatched junction bases numbered 6, after V lost 4 bases and J lost 5 bases. CDR3 length: 14 residues. The CDR3 coding sequence is TGTGCCAGCAGTGCAAAGGACAGGGGCCACGAGCAGTACTTC. It yields the protein CASSAKDRGHEQYF.

In this sample, this clone turned up a few times. The chain couples TRBV4-2 to TRBJ1-2; the D gene is possibly TRBD1 (5 bases). CDR3 length equals 14 residues. Germline CDR1 LGHNA, CDR2 YNFKEQ. The V end lost 1 base, the J end lost 4 bases, and 10 bases lay between the germline ends. CDR3 in DNA: TGTGCCAGCAGCCAAGGGCAGGGCGGCTATGGCTACACCTTC. It encodes CASSQGQGGYGYTF.

The chain recombines TRBV6-5 with TRBJ1-4, with D possibly TRBD1 on 6 matching bases. The CDR3 has 14 residues. Trimming shortened V by 9 bases and J by 5 bases, and 16 bases separated the two germline ends. CDR1 and CDR2 (germline): MNHEY, SVGAGI. CDR3 nucleotides: TGTGCCAGTTCGGACGGACAGTGGAATGAAAAACTGTTTTTT. It yields the protein CASSDGQWNEKLFF.